The clone carrying this T cell receptor (beta chain) was seen a handful of times. What it binds is unknown. Germline loops: CDR1 SGHAT, CDR2 FQNNGV. V was trimmed by 4 bases and J by 0 bases, leaving 8 bases between them. CDR3 length equals 14 residues. This sample is part of a study of vaccination effects on CD4 cells after COVID-19. Study results and caveats: Late post-vaccination samples showed marked contraction of infection- and vaccine-induced clones.

Clones were sequenced by immunoSEQ multiplex PCR, and TCRdb holds only the in-frame ones, with some missing. The sample lists 40,000 to 55,000 clones; roughly 72% were seen once. Culture proceeded for approximately 10 days, and CD4+ T cells were then isolated. The chain recombines TRBV11-2 with TRBJ2-3; TRBD1 is a possible D gene (6 bases). Here the sequenced sample was CD4+ T cells from PBMCs cultured without peptide, taken before COVID-19 vaccination. This TCR was recovered from a human donor who had a prior SARS-CoV-2 infection. The CDR3 bases are TGTGCCAGCAGCTACGGACAGAGCACAGATACGCAGTATTTT. Residues: CASSYGQSTDTQYF.